One and the same sample provided the 19 T cell receptor beta chains below, sequenced in a study of blood T cell repertoires in COVID-19. TCRdb's copy holds only in-frame clones and misses some; the assay was immunoSEQ multiplex PCR. Among 110,000 or so clones, approximately 80% were seen once, and the ten largest hold 6.2%. Input material: peripheral blood. The receptors shown here come from a man aged 65 to 79 with acute or convalescent COVID-19.

The gene calls are TRBV28 and TRBJ1-1, with D maybe TRBD1 (5 bases). CDR1 is MDHEN, CDR2 SYDVKM, per germline. V was cut by 3 bases and J by 0 bases, with 11 bases left in between. This CDR3 is built from 15 residues. CDR3 bases: TGTGCCAGCAGTTTTCGGGGACTAATGAACACTGAAGCTTTCTTT. It yields the protein CASSFRGLMNTEAFF.

The V call is TRBV5-1, the J call TRBJ2-4; TRBD2 matches at 14 bases. CDR3 length: 18 amino acids. CDR1 SGHRS and CDR2 YFSETQ come from the germline V gene. With V trimmed by 4 bases and J by 2 bases, 8 bases remained unmatched. In DNA, the CDR3 is TGCGCCAGCAGCCTAACGGGGACTAGCGGGAGTTCCAAAAACATTCAGTACTTC. As protein: CASSLTGTSGSSKNIQYF.

V is TRBV7-2 and J is TRBJ1-3, with D tentatively TRBD1 (5 bases). Germline V CDR1 and CDR2: SGHTA, FQGNSA. The CDR3 spans 15 residues. Between the trimmed V and J ends, which lost 7 bases and 0 bases, there was a span of 13 bases. CDR3 loop: CASKPPGNSGNTIYF. For the CDR3, the DNA is TGTGCCAGCAAGCCCCCAGGGAACTCTGGAAACACCATATATTTT.

This clone occurred a few times. In nucleotides, the CDR3 is TGTGCCACCAGCCCCTTGAGCAATGAGCAGTTCTTC. It specifies CATSPLSNEQFF. The V call is TRBV15, the J call TRBJ2-1; D is unclear. This CDR3 contains 12 residues. The V and J ends lost 5 bases and 6 bases respectively, with 8 bases between them. Looked up from germline, CDR1 is LNHNV and CDR2 is YYDKDF (reference sequence). Drawing the rest from reference TRBV15 and TRBJ2-1, the complete variable domain is DAMVIQNPRYQVTQFGKPVTLSCSQTLNHNVMYWYQQKSSQAPKLLFHYYDKDFNNEADTPDNFQSRRPNTSFCFLDIRSPGLGDTAMYLCATSPLSNEQFFGPGTRLTVL.

The V and J genes are TRBV5-1 and TRBJ2-5; D remains unclear. CDR1 is SGHRS, CDR2 YFSETQ, per germline. CDR3 length: 12 amino acids. V was shortened by 4 bases and J by 8 bases, with 12 bases between the two germline ends. CDR3 amino acids: CASSVPGPTQYF. In nucleotides, the CDR3 is TGCGCCAGCAGCGTCCCCGGTCCAACCCAGTACTTC.

The chain links TRBV19 to TRBJ1-1; D call uncertain. V lost 3 bases, J lost 0 bases, and 5 bases lay in between. This CDR3 is 13 amino acids long. Germline V gene data show CDR1 as LNHDA and CDR2 as SQIVND (reference sequence). CDR3 in DNA: TGTGCCAGTAGTATCGGGGTGAACACTGAAGCTTTCTTT. Translated: CASSIGVNTEAFF.

The chain joins TRBV9 to TRBJ1-2, with 9 bases identical to TRBD1. Germline trimming cut 4 bases from V and 5 bases from J; bases unmatched to any gene: 9. CDR3 length equals 15 residues. The germline CDR1 and CDR2 sequences are SGDLS and YYNGEE. The CDR3 DNA is TGTGCCAGCAGCTCGGGACAGGGCTCAGGTTATGGCTACACCTTC. The encoded protein is CASSSGQGSGYGYTF.

CDR3 in DNA: TGCAGCGTACGGGGGACTCCGGGGGATACGCAGTATTTT. It encodes CSVRGTPGDTQYF. The chain couples TRBV29-1 to TRBJ2-3; the D gene is possibly TRBD2 (6 bases). Germline V gene sequence: CDR1 SQVTM, CDR2 ANQGSEA. CDR3 length: 13 amino acids. V shed 6 bases and J shed 6 bases, with 16 bases lying between them.

In this sample, this clone turned up once. V gene TRBV7-2 combines with J gene TRBJ2-7, with D possibly TRBD1 on 5 matching bases. CDR1 is SGHTA, CDR2 FQGNSA, per germline. The CDR3 length is 15 residues. Trimming removed 5 bases at V and 7 bases at J, with 21 bases between. The chain's CDR3 is CASSPDGPRKGEQYF. The CDR3 nucleotides read TGTGCCAGCAGCCCGGACGGTCCCAGGAAGGGGGAGCAGTACTTC.

The chain combines TRBV5-4 with TRBJ2-5; 9 positions agree with TRBD2. Germline-derived CDR1 and CDR2 are SGHNT and YYREEE (reference sequence). The CDR3 sequence is 15 residues long. With 1 base clipped from V and 3 bases from J, the junction kept 4 bases outside the gene matches. The CDR3 protein is CASSLSVAGEETQYF. DNA for the CDR3: TGTGCCAGCAGCTTGTCCGTAGCGGGAGAAGAGACCCAGTACTTC. Based on the CDR3 plus reference TRBV5-4 and TRBJ2-5, the full variable domain is ETGVTQSPTHLIKTRGQQVTLRCSSQSGHNTVSWYQQALGQGPQFIFQYYREEENGRGNFPPRFSGLQFPNYSSELNVNALELDDSALYLCASSLSVAGEETQYFGPGTRLLVL.

This chain joins TRBV7-2 and TRBJ2-2; the match to TRBD1 covers 8 bases. Germline trimming cut 4 bases from V and 7 bases from J; bases unmatched to any gene: 2. CDR1 and CDR2 (germline): SGHTA, FQGNSA. The CDR3 has 13 residues. Here the CDR3 DNA reads TGTGCCAGCAGCTGGACAGGGTTCGGGGAGCTGTTTTTT. This translates into CASSWTGFGELFF.

The J gene is TRBJ2-2, the V gene TRBV9, with TRBD2 matching over 12 bases. The germline CDR1 and CDR2 sequences are SGDLS and YYNGEE. Trimming at V came to 0 bases and at J to 3 bases, leaving 6 bases not matched to a gene. This CDR3 region has 18 residues. CDR3 protein: CASSVGLAGEGYTGELFF. CDR3 DNA: TGTGCCAGCAGCGTAGGACTAGCGGGAGAAGGGTACACCGGGGAGCTGTTTTTT. The variable domain in full, with the rest retrieved from reference TRBV9 and TRBJ2-2, is DSGVTQTPKHLITATGQRVTLRCSPRSGDLSVYWYQQSLDQGLQFLIQYYNGEERAKGNILERFSAQQFPDLHSELNLSSLELGDSALYFCASSVGLAGEGYTGELFFGEGSRLTVL.

Concerning this clone: A single base separates this from a much larger clone, so it may be a read error. The chain is built from TRBV6-5 and TRBJ1-2, with a possible D match to TRBD1 (6 bases). There are 14 residues in the CDR3. Looked up from germline, CDR1 is MNHEY and CDR2 is SVGAGI. V was trimmed by 5 bases and J by 8 bases, leaving 18 bases between them. This CDR3 is CASSTHGGAGGYTF. The CDR3 nucleotides are TGTGCCAGCAGTACCCATGGGGGGGCTGGGGGCTACACCTTC.

This clone was detected once. V gene TRBV7-2 combines with J gene TRBJ1-1; unclear D gene. The V and J ends lost 1 base and 1 base respectively, with 10 bases between them. Germline V gene data show CDR1 as SGHTA and CDR2 as FQGNSA. The CDR3 extends over 15 amino acids. The CDR3 protein is CASSLVQEGNTEAFF. For the CDR3, the DNA is TGTGCCAGCAGCTTAGTTCAAGAGGGGAACACTGAAGCTTTCTTT.

This sequence joins TRBV28 and TRBJ1-2; possible D gene TRBD1, 6 bases. The germline V and J ends were trimmed by 5 bases and 3 bases, with 31 bases remaining between them. CDR1 MDHEN and CDR2 SYDVKM come from the germline V gene. CDR3 length: 20 residues. CDR3 in DNA: TGTGCCAGCAGTACCCTCCCACTGGCGCAGGGGCCGCGCGAGGACTATGGCTACACCTTC. This gives the protein CASSTLPLAQGPREDYGYTF.

This clone turned up a few times. This chain links TRBV28 with TRBJ1-5, with D possibly matching TRBD1 (6 bases). Per germline, CDR1 MDHEN and CDR2 SYDVKM. The CDR3 has 14 residues. The ends were cut back, 7 bases at V and 3 bases at J, with 13 bases in the middle. The CDR3 nucleotides read TGTGCCAGCATGATACAGGGACCCAATCAGCCCCAGCATTTT. It yields the protein CASMIQGPNQPQHF.

The V and J genes are TRBV2 and TRBJ1-3; weak D call: TRBD1 (5 bases). The germline V and J ends were trimmed by 4 bases and 1 base, with 8 bases remaining between them. Germline CDR1 reads SNHLY; CDR2 reads FYNNEI. The CDR3 spans 14 residues. CDR3 region: CASSGYRSGNTIYF. DNA of the CDR3: TGTGCCAGCAGTGGCTACAGGTCTGGAAACACCATATATTTT.

The rearrangement joins TRBV18 to TRBJ2-4, with a weak D call TRBD1 (5 bases). The germline CDR1 and CDR2 sequences are KGHSH and LQKENI. V was clipped by 1 base and J by 6 bases, with 16 bases between them. The CDR3 runs to 16 residues. DNA of the CDR3: TGTGCCAGCTCACCACGGACATCCGGTGCCGGAAACATTCAGTACTTC. Translating gives CASSPRTSGAGNIQYF.

This clone has just one count. The J gene is TRBJ2-3, the V gene TRBV3-1 (or the pseudogene TRBV3-2); possibly TRBD1 for D (6 bases). The CDR3 is 12 residues long. Trimming left V 1 base short and J 11 bases short, with 10 bases between. CDR1 is LGHDT, CDR2 YNNKEL, per germline (reference sequence). CDR3 sequence (DNA): TGTGCCAGCAGCCAAGCGGCAGGGGAGCAGTATTTT. Protein: CASSQAAGEQYF.